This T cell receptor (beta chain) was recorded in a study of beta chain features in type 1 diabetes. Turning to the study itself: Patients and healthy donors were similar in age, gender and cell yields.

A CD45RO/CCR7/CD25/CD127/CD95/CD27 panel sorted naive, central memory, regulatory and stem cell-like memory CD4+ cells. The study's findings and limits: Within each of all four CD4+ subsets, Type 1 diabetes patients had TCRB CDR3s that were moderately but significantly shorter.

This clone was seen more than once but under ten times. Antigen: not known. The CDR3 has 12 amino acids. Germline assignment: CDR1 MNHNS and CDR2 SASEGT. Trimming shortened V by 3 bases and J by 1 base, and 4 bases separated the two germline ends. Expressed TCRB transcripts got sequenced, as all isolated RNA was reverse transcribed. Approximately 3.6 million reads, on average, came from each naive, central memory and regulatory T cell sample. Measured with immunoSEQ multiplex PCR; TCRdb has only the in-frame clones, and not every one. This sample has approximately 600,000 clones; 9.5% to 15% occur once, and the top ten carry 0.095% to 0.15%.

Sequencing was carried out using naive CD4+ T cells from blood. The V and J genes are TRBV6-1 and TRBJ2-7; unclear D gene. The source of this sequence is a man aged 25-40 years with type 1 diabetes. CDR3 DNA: TGTGCCAGCAGTGAGACTTCCTACGAGCAGTACTTC. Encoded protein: CASSETSYEQYF.